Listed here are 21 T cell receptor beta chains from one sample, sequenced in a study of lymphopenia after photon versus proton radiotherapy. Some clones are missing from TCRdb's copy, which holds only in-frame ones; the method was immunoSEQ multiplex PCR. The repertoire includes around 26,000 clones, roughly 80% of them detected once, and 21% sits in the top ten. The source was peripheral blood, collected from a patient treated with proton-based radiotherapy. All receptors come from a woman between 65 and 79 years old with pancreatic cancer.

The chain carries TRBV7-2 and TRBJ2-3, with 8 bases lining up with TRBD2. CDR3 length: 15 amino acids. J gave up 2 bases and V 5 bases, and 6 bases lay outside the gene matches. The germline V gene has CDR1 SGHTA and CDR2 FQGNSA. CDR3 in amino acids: CASSVSGTLTDTQYF. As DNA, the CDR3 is TGTGCCAGCAGCGTTAGCGGGACCCTCACAGATACGCAGTATTTT.

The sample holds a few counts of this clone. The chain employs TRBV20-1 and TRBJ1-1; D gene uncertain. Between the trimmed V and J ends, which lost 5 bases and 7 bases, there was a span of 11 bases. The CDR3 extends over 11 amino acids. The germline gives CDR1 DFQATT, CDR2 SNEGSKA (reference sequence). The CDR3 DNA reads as TGCAGTGCTGTCGGAGGGCTTGAAGCTTTCTTT. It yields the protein CSAVGGLEAFF.

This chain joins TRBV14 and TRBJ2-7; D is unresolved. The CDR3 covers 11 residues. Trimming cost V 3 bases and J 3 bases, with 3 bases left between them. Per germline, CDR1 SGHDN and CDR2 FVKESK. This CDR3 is CASSHNYEQYF. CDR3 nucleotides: TGTGCCAGCAGCCACAACTACGAGCAGTACTTC.

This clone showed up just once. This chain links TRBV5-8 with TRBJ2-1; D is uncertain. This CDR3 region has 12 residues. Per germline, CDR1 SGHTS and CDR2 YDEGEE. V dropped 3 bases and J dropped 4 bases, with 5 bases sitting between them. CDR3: CASSSIYNEQFF. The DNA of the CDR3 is TGTGCCAGCAGCTCCATATACAATGAGCAGTTCTTC.

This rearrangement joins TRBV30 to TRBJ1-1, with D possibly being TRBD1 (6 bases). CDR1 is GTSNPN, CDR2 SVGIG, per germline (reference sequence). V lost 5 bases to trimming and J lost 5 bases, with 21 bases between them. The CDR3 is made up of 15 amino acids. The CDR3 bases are TGTGCCTGGGCTCCTACCGGGACATGGGGTACTGAAGCTTTCTTT. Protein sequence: CAWAPTGTWGTEAFF.

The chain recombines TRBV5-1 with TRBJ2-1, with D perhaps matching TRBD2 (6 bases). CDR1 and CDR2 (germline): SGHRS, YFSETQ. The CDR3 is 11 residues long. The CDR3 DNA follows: TGCGTCTCCAGGAGGGCCAATGAGCAGTTCTTC. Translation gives CVSRRANEQFF. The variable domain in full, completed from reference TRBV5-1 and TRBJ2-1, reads KAGVTQTPRYLIKTRGQQVTLSCSPISGHRSVSWYQQTPGQGLQFLFEYFSETQRNKGNFPGRFSGRQFSNSRSEMNVSTLELGDSALYLCVSRRANEQFFGPGTRLTVL.

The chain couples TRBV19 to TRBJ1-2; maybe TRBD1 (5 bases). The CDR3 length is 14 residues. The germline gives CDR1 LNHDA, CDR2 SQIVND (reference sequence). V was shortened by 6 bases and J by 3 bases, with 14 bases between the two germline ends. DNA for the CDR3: TGTGCCAGTAGAGACAGACCACGCCACTATGGCTACACCTTC. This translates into CASRDRPRHYGYTF.

CDR3 loop: CASSGTGGYTEAFF. Written as DNA, the CDR3 is TGTGCCAGCAGCGGGACAGGGGGCTACACTGAAGCTTTCTTT. This chain uses TRBV28 with TRBJ1-1; 12 nucleotides match TRBD1. V lost 6 bases and J lost 3; bases outside the gene matches: 2. The CDR3 loop spans 14 amino acids. Germline lookup yields CDR1 MDHEN and CDR2 SYDVKM.

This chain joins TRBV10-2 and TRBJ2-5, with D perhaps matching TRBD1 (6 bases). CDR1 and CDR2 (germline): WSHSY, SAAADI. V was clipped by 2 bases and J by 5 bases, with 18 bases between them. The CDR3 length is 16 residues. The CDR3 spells CASSEIQGSSAETQYF. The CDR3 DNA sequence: TGCGCCAGCAGTGAGATCCAGGGGAGTTCGGCGGAGACCCAGTACTTC.

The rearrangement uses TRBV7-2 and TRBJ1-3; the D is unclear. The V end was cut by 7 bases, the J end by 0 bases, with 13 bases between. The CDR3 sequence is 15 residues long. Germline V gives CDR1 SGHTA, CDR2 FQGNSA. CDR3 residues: CASMGSRLSGNTIYF. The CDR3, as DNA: TGTGCCAGCATGGGTTCGCGGCTCTCTGGAAACACCATATATTTT.

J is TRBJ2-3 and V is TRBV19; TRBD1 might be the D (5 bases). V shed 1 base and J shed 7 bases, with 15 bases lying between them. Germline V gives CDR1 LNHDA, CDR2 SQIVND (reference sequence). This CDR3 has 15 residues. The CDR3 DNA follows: TGTGCCAGTAGTATAGCACAGGAAGCGACACATACGCAGTATTTT. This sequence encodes CASSIAQEATHTQYF.

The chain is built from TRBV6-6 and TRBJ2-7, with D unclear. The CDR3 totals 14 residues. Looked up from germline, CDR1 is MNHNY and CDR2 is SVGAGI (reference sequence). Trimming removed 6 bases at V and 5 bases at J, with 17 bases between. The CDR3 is CASSTSLEPHEQYF. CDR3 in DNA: TGTGCCAGCAGCACCAGCCTCGAGCCCCACGAGCAGTACTTC.

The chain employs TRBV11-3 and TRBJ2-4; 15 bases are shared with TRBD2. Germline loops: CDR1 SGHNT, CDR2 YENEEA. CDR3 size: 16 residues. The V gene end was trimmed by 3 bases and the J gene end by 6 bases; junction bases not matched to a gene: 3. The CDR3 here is CASSLGLAGGLNIQYF. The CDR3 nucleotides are TGTGCCAGCAGCTTGGGACTAGCGGGAGGTCTAAACATTCAGTACTTC.

The CDR3 loop reads CASSASWSSPYEQYF. In DNA, the CDR3 is TGTGCCAGCAGCGCTAGCTGGAGTTCTCCCTACGAGCAGTACTTC. The rearrangement uses TRBV5-6 and TRBJ2-7; D might be TRBD2 (5 bases). The ends were cut back, 4 bases at V and 2 bases at J, with 16 bases in the middle. This CDR3 has 15 amino acids. In germline, CDR1 is SGHDT, CDR2 YYEEEE.

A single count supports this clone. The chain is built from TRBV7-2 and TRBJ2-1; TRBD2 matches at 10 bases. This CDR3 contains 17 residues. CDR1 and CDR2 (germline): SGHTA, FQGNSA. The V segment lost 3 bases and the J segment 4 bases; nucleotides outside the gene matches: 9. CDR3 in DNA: TGTGCCAGCAGCTTTGCTCCAGCGGGAGGGAGGTACAATGAGCAGTTCTTC. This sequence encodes CASSFAPAGGRYNEQFF. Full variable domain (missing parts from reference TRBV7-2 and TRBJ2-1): GAGVSQSPSNKVTEKGKDVELRCDPISGHTALYWYRQSLGQGLEFLIYFQGNSAPDKSGLPSDRFSAERTGGSVSTLTIQRTQQEDSAVYLCASSFAPAGGRYNEQFFGPGTRLTVL.

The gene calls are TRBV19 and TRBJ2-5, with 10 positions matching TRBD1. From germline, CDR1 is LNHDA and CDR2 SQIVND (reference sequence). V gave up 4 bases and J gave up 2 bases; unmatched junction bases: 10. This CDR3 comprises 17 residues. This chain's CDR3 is CASSKASGQGVQETQYF. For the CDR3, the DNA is TGTGCCAGTAGTAAGGCCTCCGGACAGGGGGTTCAAGAGACCCAGTACTTC.

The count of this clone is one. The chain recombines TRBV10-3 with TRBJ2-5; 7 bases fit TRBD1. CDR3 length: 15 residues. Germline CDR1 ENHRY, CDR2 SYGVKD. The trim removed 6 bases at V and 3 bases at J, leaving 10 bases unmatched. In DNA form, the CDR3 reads TGTGCCATCAGCGACAACAGGGGAGTCGAAGAGACCCAGTACTTC. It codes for CAISDNRGVEETQYF.

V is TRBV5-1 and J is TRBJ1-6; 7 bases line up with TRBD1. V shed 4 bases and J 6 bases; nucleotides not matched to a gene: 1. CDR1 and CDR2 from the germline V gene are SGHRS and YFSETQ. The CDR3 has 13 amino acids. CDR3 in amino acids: CASSRDSNSPLHF. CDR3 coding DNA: TGCGCCAGCAGCCGGGACAGTAATTCACCCCTCCACTTT.

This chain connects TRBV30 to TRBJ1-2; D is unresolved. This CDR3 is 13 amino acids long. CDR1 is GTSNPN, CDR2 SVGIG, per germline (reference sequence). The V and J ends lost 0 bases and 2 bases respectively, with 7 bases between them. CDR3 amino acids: CAWSVRENYGYTF. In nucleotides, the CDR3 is TGTGCCTGGAGTGTAAGGGAGAACTATGGCTACACCTTC.

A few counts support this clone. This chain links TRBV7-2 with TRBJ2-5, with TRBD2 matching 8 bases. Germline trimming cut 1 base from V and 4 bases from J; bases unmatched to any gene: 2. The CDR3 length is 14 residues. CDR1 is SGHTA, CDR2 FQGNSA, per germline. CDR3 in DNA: TGTGCCAGCAGCTTAGATCGGGGGGGAGAGACCCAGTACTTC. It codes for CASSLDRGGETQYF. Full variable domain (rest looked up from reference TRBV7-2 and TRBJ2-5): GAGVSQSPSNKVTEKGKDVELRCDPISGHTALYWYRQSLGQGLEFLIYFQGNSAPDKSGLPSDRFSAERTGGSVSTLTIQRTQQEDSAVYLCASSLDRGGETQYFGPGTRLLVL.

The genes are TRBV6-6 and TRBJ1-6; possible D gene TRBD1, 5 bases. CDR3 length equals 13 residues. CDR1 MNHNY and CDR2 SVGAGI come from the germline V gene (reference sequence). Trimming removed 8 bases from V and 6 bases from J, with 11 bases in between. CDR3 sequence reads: CASSGTGNSPLHF. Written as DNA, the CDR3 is TGTGCCAGCTCGGGGACGGGTAATTCACCCCTCCACTTT.